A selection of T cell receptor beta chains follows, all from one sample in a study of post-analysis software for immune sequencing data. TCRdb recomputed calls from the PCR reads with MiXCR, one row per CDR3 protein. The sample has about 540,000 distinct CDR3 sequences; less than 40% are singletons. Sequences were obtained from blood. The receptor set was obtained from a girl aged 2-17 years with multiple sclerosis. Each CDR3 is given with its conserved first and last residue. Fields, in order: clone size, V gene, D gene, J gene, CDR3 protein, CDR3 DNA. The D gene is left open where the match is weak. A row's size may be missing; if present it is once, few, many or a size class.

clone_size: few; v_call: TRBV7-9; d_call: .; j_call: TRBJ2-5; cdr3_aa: CASSPPAEETQYF; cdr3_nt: TGTGCCAGCAGCCCTCCCGCAGAAGAGACCCAGTACTTC
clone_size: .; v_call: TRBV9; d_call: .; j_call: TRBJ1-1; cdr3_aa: CASSSVWGTEAFF; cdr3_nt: TGTGCCAGCAGCTCCGTCTGGGGCACTGAAGCTTTCTTT
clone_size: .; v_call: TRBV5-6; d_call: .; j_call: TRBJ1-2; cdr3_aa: CASSSRGNYGYTF; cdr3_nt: TGTGCCAGCAGCTCCAGGGGTAACTATGGCTACACCTTC
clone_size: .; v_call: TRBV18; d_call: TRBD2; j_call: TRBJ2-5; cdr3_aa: CASSPPREGETQYF; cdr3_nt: TGTGCCAGCTCACCACCCAGGGAGGGGGAGACCCAGTACTTC
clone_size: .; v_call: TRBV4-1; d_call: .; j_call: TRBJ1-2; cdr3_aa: CASSHVDSQNGYTF; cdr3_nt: TGCGCCAGCAGCCATGTGGACAGTCAAAATGGCTACACCTTC
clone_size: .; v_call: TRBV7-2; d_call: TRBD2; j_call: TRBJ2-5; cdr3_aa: CASSLVLAGRETQYF; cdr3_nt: TGTGCCAGCAGCTTAGTTCTAGCGGGGCGAGAGACCCAGTACTTC
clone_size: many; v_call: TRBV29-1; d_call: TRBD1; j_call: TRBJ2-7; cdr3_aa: CSVLRTGGYEQYF; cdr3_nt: TGCAGCGTTCTAAGGACAGGGGGCTACGAGCAGTACTTC
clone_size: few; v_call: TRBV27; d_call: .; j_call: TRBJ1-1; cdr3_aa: CASSSSGVSAEAFF; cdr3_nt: TGTGCCAGCAGTTCCTCAGGGGTTTCCGCTGAAGCTTTCTTT
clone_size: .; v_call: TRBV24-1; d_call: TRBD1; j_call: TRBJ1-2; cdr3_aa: CATSDWTGNYGYTF; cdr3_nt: TGTGCCACCAGTGATTGGACAGGGAACTATGGCTACACCTTC
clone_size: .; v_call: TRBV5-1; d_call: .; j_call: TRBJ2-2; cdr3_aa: CASSGGLRPNTGELFF; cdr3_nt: TGCGCCAGCAGCGGCGGGCTCCGACCAAACACCGGGGAGCTGTTTTTT
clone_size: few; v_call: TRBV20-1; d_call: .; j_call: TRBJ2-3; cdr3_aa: CSARDRRLTDTQYF; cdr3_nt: TGCAGTGCTAGAGACCGACGGTTGACAGATACGCAGTATTTT
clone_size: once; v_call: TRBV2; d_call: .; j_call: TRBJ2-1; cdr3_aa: CASGGQWTDEQCF; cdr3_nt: TGTGCCAGCGGAGGACAGTGGACGGATGAGCAGTGCTTC
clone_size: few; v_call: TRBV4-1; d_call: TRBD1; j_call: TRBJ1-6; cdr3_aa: CASSPYSTGVDSPLHF; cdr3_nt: TGCGCCAGCAGCCCCTATTCGACAGGGGTGGATTCACCCCTCCACTTT
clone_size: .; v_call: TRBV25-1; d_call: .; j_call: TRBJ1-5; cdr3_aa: CASGPGPSNQPQHF; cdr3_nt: TGTGCCAGCGGACCAGGGCCTTCCAATCAGCCCCAGCATTTT
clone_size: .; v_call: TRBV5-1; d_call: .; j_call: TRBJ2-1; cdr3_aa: CASSLVGTRYNEQFF; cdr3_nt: TGCGCCAGCAGCTTGGTCGGGACACGGTACAATGAGCAGTTCTTC
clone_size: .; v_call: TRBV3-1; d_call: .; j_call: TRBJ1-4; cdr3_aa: CASSQNRYEKLFF; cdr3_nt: TGTGCCAGCAGCCAGAATCGGTATGAAAAACTGTTTTTT
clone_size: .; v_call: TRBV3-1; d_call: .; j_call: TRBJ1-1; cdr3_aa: CASSPSGANTEAFF; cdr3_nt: TGTGCCAGCAGCCCCTCGGGGGCGAACACTGAAGCTTTCTTT
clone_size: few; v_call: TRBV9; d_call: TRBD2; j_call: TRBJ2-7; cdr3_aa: CASSVGLAGTYEQYF; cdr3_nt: TGTGCCAGCAGCGTAGGACTAGCGGGGACATACGAGCAGTACTTC
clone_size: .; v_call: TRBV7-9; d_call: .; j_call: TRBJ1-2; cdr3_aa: CASSVGQTIRLKGYTF; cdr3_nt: TGTGCCAGCAGCGTTGGACAGACCATCCGTCTAAAAGGCTACACCTTC
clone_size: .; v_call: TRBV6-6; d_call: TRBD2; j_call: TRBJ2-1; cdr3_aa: CASSYSPGRDEQFF; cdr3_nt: TGTGCCAGCAGTTACTCCCCAGGGAGGGATGAGCAGTTCTTC
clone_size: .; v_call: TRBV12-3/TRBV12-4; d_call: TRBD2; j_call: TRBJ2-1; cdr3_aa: CASTGTSGGPRSSYNEQFF; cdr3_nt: TGTGCCAGTACAGGGACTAGCGGGGGCCCCCGGAGCTCCTACAATGAGCAGTTCTTC
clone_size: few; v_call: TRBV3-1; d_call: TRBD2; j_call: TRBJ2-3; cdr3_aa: CASTSGGTTDTQYF; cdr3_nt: TGTGCCAGCACTAGCGGGGGGACCACAGATACGCAGTATTTT
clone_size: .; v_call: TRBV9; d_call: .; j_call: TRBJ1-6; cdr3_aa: CASSVDEGVGGSPLHF; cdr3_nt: TGTGCCAGCAGCGTAGACGAAGGGGTGGGGGGTTCACCCCTCCACTTT
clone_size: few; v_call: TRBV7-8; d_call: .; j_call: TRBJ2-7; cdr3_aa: CASSSYLGDEQYF; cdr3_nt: TGTGCCAGCAGCTCCTATTTGGGGGACGAGCAGTACTTC
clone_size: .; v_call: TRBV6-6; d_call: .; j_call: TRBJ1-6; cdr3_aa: CASSYSLEWPLHF; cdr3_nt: TGTGCCAGCAGTTACTCCCTTGAGTGGCCCCTCCACTTT
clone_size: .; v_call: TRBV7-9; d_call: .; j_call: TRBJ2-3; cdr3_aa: CASGEYTDTQYF; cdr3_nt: TGTGCCAGCGGGGAGTACACAGATACGCAGTATTTT
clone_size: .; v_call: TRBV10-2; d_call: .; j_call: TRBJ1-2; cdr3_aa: CASSSSGQDGYTF; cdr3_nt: TGCGCCAGCAGTTCTTCTGGGCAGGATGGCTACACCTTC
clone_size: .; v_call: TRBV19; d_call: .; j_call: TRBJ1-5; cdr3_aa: CASSISGRNQPQHF; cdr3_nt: TGTGCCAGTAGTATATCCGGACGCAATCAGCCCCAGCATTTT
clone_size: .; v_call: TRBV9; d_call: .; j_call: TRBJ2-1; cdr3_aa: CASMTDPSYNEQFF; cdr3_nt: TGTGCCAGCATGACAGATCCTTCCTACAATGAGCAGTTCTTC
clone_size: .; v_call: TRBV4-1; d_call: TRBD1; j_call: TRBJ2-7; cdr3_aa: CASSQDKQGDYEQYF; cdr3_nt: TGCGCCAGCAGCCAAGATAAACAGGGGGACTACGAGCAGTACTTC
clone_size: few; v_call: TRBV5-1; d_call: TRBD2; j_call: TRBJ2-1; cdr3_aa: CASSLWSGGASYNEQFF; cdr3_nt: TGCGCCAGCAGCTTGTGGAGCGGGGGGGCTTCCTACAATGAGCAGTTCTTC
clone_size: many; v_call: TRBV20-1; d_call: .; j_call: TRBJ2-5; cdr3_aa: CSARPDRNQETQYF; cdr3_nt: TGCAGTGCTAGACCTGACAGAAATCAAGAGACCCAGTACTTC
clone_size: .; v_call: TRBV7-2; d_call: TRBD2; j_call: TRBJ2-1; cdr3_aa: CASGGRESYNEQFF; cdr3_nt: TGTGCCAGCGGGGGGAGGGAATCCTACAATGAGCAGTTCTTC
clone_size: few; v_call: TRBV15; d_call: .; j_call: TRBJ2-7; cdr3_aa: CATSRAPAVLPVYEQYF; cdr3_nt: TGTGCCACCAGCAGAGCCCCAGCCGTTTTGCCCGTTTACGAGCAGTACTTC
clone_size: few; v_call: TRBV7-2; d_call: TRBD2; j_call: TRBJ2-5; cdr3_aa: CASSSGLAKETQYF; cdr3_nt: TGTGCCAGCAGCTCGGGACTAGCGAAAGAGACCCAGTACTTC
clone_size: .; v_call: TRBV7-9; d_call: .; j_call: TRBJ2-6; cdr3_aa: CASSRSWGRENSGANVLTF; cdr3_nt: TGTGCCAGCAGCCGATCGTGGGGCCGCGAGAACTCTGGGGCCAACGTCCTGACTTTC
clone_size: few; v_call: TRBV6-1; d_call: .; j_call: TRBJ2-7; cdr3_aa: CASHMTRSSYEQYF; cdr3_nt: TGTGCCAGTCACATGACTAGGAGCTCCTACGAGCAGTACTTC
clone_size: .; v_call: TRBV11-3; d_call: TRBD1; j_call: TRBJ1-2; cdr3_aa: CAGSSPGGYGYTF; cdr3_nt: TGTGCCGGCAGTTCCCCAGGGGGATATGGCTACACCTTC
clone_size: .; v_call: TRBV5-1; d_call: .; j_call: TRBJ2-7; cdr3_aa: CASRLGQTYEQYF; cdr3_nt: TGCGCCAGCAGATTAGGACAGACCTACGAGCAGTACTTC
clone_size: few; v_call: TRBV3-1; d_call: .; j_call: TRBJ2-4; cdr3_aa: CASSQRLPTRNIQYF; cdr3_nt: TGTGCCAGCAGCCAACGCCTTCCAACCCGGAACATTCAGTACTTC